This TCR beta chain came from a study of blood T cell repertoires in COVID-19. At the level of the study: Acute and convalescent COVID-19 samples came from the United States, Italy and Spain. Sources were T cells, B-cell-depleted T cells, or PBMCs; the material itself was cDNA or gDNA.

Trimming at V came to 7 bases and at J to 1 base, leaving 6 bases not matched to a gene. CDR3 size: 15 residues. CDR1 is KGHDR, CDR2 SFDVKD, per germline. In the study's own analysis: Reference gene primer amplification gave nucleated cell count estimates. The method was immunoSEQ multiplex PCR; TCRdb's version includes in-frame clones alone and lacks a portion of them. For V, J and clone size, that table is used; D and trimming come from the DNA. The sample has around 31,000 clones; about 88% are singletons. The chain uses TRBV24-1 and TRBJ2-1; 7 positions agree with TRBD1. The source of this sequence is an elderly man with acute or convalescent COVID-19. The sample taken for sequencing was peripheral blood. CDR3 protein: CATRGSQGSYNEQFF. The CDR3 nucleotides are TGTGCCACCAGGGGTTCACAGGGGTCCTACAATGAGCAGTTCTTC.